The 25 T cell receptor beta chains in this list originate from one sample, sequenced in a study of glioma-infiltrating T cells after dendritic cell vaccination (dated by TCRdb to the mid-2010s). The receptor library was made with the immunoSEQ multiplex PCR assay. Drawn from immuneACCESS, this table holds only the in-frame rearrangements with V and J called that TCRdb kept. Clones are partly lost; checked studies trace under half to an unresolved V gene and leave the rest unexplained. Counted in this sample were tens of thousands of clones; over 75% of them appeared once. The ten largest clones capture around 2.3% of the sample. Sequences were derived from blood, sampled before dendritic cell vaccination. These receptors came from a human donor with glioblastoma.

V and J are TRBV19 and TRBJ2-2; TRBD2 agrees at 8 bases. Germline V gene data show CDR1 as LNHDA and CDR2 as SQIVND (reference sequence). The CDR3 totals 16 residues. V gave up 5 bases and J gave up 4 bases; unmatched junction bases: 9. CDR3 sequence (DNA): TGTGCCAGTAGTTCTAAGCGGGGGTTCCTCACCGGGGAGCTGTTTTTT. This codes for CASSSKRGFLTGELFF.

This chain links TRBV7-2 with TRBJ2-1; D remains ambiguous. Germline values: CDR1 SGHTA, CDR2 FQGNSA. V was trimmed by 3 bases and J by 0 bases, leaving 9 bases between them. CDR3 size: 15 residues. CDR3 DNA: TGTGCCAGCAGCTTGGTCCCGAGCTCCTACAATGAGCAGTTCTTC. Its translation is CASSLVPSSYNEQFF.

The chain combines TRBV5-1 with TRBJ1-3, with 8 bases that match TRBD1. After removal of 2 bases from V and 0 bases from J, the junction contained 10 bases not matched to a gene. CDR3 length: 18 amino acids. CDR1 and CDR2 from the germline V gene are SGHRS and YFSETQ. The CDR3 DNA reads TGCGCCAGCAGCTTCGGGACAGGCCCTACGAGCTCTGGAAACACCATATATTTT. Protein: CASSFGTGPTSSGNTIYF.

The chain links TRBV19 to TRBJ2-5; TRBD2 might be the D (5 bases). The CDR3 covers 15 residues. Between the trimmed V and J ends, which lost 2 bases and 1 base, there was a span of 11 bases. CDR1 is LNHDA, CDR2 SQIVND, per germline (reference sequence). Written as DNA, the CDR3 is TGTGCCAGTAGTATAAGAGGGCCGACCCAAGAGACCCAGTACTTC. It yields the protein CASSIRGPTQETQYF. Using reference TRBV19 and TRBJ2-5 for the parts outside the CDR3, the full variable domain is DGGITQSPKYLFRKEGQNVTLSCEQNLNHDAMYWYRQDPGQGLRLIYYSQIVNDFQKGDIAEGYSVSREKKESFPLTVTSAQKNPTAFYLCASSIRGPTQETQYFGPGTRLLVL.

CDR3 coding DNA: TGCGCCAGCAGATCCTCACTGGTGGAGCCTCGTGGGGAGCTGTTTTTT. The encoded protein is CASRSSLVEPRGELFF. The rearrangement joins TRBV4-1 to TRBJ2-2; D is ambiguous. Between the trimmed V and J ends, which lost 6 bases and 8 bases, there was a span of 22 bases. CDR1 is MGHRA and CDR2 is YSYEKL in the germline V gene. This CDR3 has 16 amino acids.

The chain has TRBV9 and TRBJ2-1; 12 nucleotides match TRBD2. CDR1 and CDR2 from the germline V gene are SGDLS and YYNGEE. The CDR3 is 16 amino acids. Unmatched junction bases numbered 8, after V lost 2 bases and J lost 8 bases. The CDR3 DNA follows: TGTGCCAGCAGCGTGCAGACTAGCGGGAGTTGGGATGAGCAGTTCTTC. Protein product: CASSVQTSGSWDEQFF.

This chain uses TRBV7-2 with TRBJ1-2; weak D call: TRBD1 (5 bases). Between the trimmed V and J ends, which lost 6 bases and 10 bases, there was a span of 15 bases. The CDR3 contains 12 residues. Germline V lookup: CDR1 SGHTA, CDR2 FQGNSA. CDR3 sequence: CASRGLHSVYTF. The CDR3, as DNA: TGTGCCAGCAGGGGACTCCATTCCGTCTACACCTTC.

For the CDR3, the DNA is TGTGCCAGCAGTAGGCGGGGGGGCGGGGAGACCCAGTACTTC. It specifies CASSRRGGGETQYF. The chain links TRBV2 to TRBJ2-5; 9 bases are shared with TRBD2. Unmatched junction bases numbered 6, after V lost 5 bases and J lost 5 bases. Germline CDR1 SNHLY, CDR2 FYNNEI. The CDR3 is 14 residues long.

The chain is built from TRBV5-4 and TRBJ2-5; the match to TRBD2 covers 8 bases. V was clipped by 3 bases and J by 5 bases; unmatched bases: 12. The germline V gene has CDR1 SGHNT and CDR2 YYREEE (reference sequence). CDR3 length: 16 residues. Here the CDR3 DNA reads TGTGCCAGCAGCTCTCCAGAAGCGGGAGAGTGGGAGACCCAGTACTTC. This translates into CASSSPEAGEWETQYF.

This clone has a handful of counts. The chain uses TRBV2 and TRBJ1-5, with 9 bases fitting TRBD1. This CDR3 contains 20 residues. CDR1 and CDR2 from the germline V gene are SNHLY and FYNNEI. V lost 0 bases, J lost 4 bases, and 16 bases stayed unmatched. The CDR3 sequence is CASSEADTGGRALSNQPQHF. DNA for the CDR3: TGTGCCAGCAGTGAAGCAGATACAGGGGGCCGGGCTCTTAGTAATCAGCCCCAGCATTTT.

The chain employs TRBV29-1 and TRBJ2-2, with D tentatively TRBD1 (5 bases). Deletions cut 3 bases from V and 0 bases from J, with 11 bases between. The CDR3 contains 15 residues. Germline V gene sequence: CDR1 SQVTM, CDR2 ANQGSEA. DNA for the CDR3: TGCAGCGTTGATCTGTCAGGGTCGAACACCGGGGAGCTGTTTTTT. Residues: CSVDLSGSNTGELFF.

V and J are TRBV4-1 and TRBJ2-1, with D perhaps matching TRBD2 (5 bases). The CDR3 consists of 14 residues. Germline V gene data show CDR1 as MGHRA and CDR2 as YSYEKL. With 0 bases removed from V and 10 bases from J, the gap between germline ends came to 13 bases. CDR3 sequence (DNA): TGCGCCAGCAGCCAAGAACTAAGGGAGACCGAGCAGTTCTTC. Encoded protein: CASSQELRETEQFF.

This sequence joins TRBV9 and TRBJ1-1; tentative D call: TRBD1 (5 bases). The V and J ends lost 0 bases and 4 bases respectively, with 10 bases between them. The CDR3 has 14 amino acids. In germline, CDR1 is SGDLS, CDR2 YYNGEE. CDR3 nucleotide sequence: TGTGCCAGCAGCGTAGACGAGACAGTCACTGAAGCTTTCTTT. Amino acid sequence: CASSVDETVTEAFF. The whole variable domain, filled in from reference TRBV9 and TRBJ1-1, reads DSGVTQTPKHLITATGQRVTLRCSPRSGDLSVYWYQQSLDQGLQFLIQYYNGEERAKGNILERFSAQQFPDLHSELNLSSLELGDSALYFCASSVDETVTEAFFGQGTRLTVV.

CDR3 region: CASSVGTGATDTQYF. The CDR3 DNA reads TGTGCCAGCAGCGTAGGGACAGGGGCAACAGATACGCAGTATTTT. The chain recombines TRBV9 with TRBJ2-3, with 9 nucleotides matching TRBD1. The CDR3 totals 15 residues. Germline assignment: CDR1 SGDLS and CDR2 YYNGEE. V trimming: 0 bases; J trimming: 3 bases; junction bases outside the gene matches: 2. The variable domain in full, with the rest retrieved from reference TRBV9 and TRBJ2-3, is DSGVTQTPKHLITATGQRVTLRCSPRSGDLSVYWYQQSLDQGLQFLIQYYNGEERAKGNILERFSAQQFPDLHSELNLSSLELGDSALYFCASSVGTGATDTQYFGPGTRLTVL.

This clone was observed a handful of times. This chain uses TRBV28 with TRBJ1-1, with D possibly TRBD1 on 5 matching bases. The germline V gene has CDR1 MDHEN and CDR2 SYDVKM. There are 16 residues in the CDR3. Trimming took 1 base from V and 0 from J, leaving 12 bases between them. The CDR3 DNA reads TGTGCCAGCAGTTTATTGAGTACGGGGGTGAACACTGAAGCTTTCTTT. Protein sequence: CASSLLSTGVNTEAFF.

This clone is categorized as medium-sized. The chain combines TRBV6-1 with TRBJ2-7, with TRBD2 matching 12 bases. This CDR3 has 15 amino acids. Losses at the gene ends were 2 bases for V and 2 bases for J; bases not matched to a gene: 1. Germline loops: CDR1 MNHNS, CDR2 SASEGT. The CDR3 sequence: CASSELAGGPYEQYF. CDR3 DNA: TGTGCCAGCAGTGAACTAGCGGGGGGGCCCTACGAGCAGTACTTC.

CDR3 in DNA: TGCGCCAGCAGCCCCGGACAGGGGGCTTCGGGGACTGAAGCTTTCTTT. It codes for CASSPGQGASGTEAFF. The chain is built from TRBV5-1 and TRBJ1-1; 11 bases are shared with TRBD1. This CDR3 comprises 16 residues. Germline loops: CDR1 SGHRS, CDR2 YFSETQ. The trim removed 4 bases at V and 5 bases at J, leaving 10 bases unmatched.

This chain joins TRBV27 and TRBJ1-2, with 12 bases aligning to TRBD1. The J segment lost 2 bases and the V segment lost 7 bases, leaving 20 bases of the junction unmatched. The CDR3 sequence is 20 residues long. From germline, CDR1 is MNHEY and CDR2 SMNVEV (reference sequence). The CDR3 loop is CASNPDPYWDRGRRNYGYTF. The CDR3 DNA sequence: TGTGCCAGCAACCCAGATCCATACTGGGACAGGGGGCGACGAAACTATGGCTACACCTTC.

The chain is built from TRBV9 and TRBJ2-3; TRBD2 matches 7 bases. Germline lookup yields CDR1 SGDLS and CDR2 YYNGEE. CDR3 length: 14 amino acids. Losses at the gene ends were 0 bases for V and 4 bases for J; bases not matched to a gene: 2. The CDR3 reads CASSVVAGSDTQYF. The DNA for the CDR3 is TGTGCCAGCAGCGTAGTAGCGGGTTCAGATACGCAGTATTTT.

The CDR3 here is CASHMNTEAFF. Written as DNA, the CDR3 is TGTGCCAGCCACATGAACACTGAAGCTTTCTTT. The chain links TRBV2 to TRBJ1-1; D is ambiguous. The germline V and J ends were trimmed by 8 bases and 0 bases, with 4 bases remaining between them. The germline V gene encodes CDR1 SNHLY and CDR2 FYNNEI. The CDR3 is 11 residues long.

This clone was observed a few times. The chain has TRBV10-1 and TRBJ1-2; the match to TRBD1 covers 7 bases. From germline, CDR1 is WNHNN and CDR2 SYGVQD (reference sequence). V shed 2 bases and J 6 bases; nucleotides not matched to a gene: 9. The CDR3 sequence is 15 residues long. This chain's CDR3 is CASSETKDRLNGYTF. The CDR3 bases are TGCGCCAGCAGTGAGACAAAGGACAGGCTGAATGGCTACACCTTC.

This rearrangement joins TRBV2 to TRBJ2-7; a weak D match, TRBD1 (6 bases). The CDR3 totals 15 residues. The germline V gene has CDR1 SNHLY and CDR2 FYNNEI. V was pared by 0 bases and J by 5 bases, with 14 bases between. This CDR3 is CASSEAGAGANEQYF. CDR3 in DNA: TGTGCCAGCAGTGAAGCTGGTGCAGGGGCTAACGAGCAGTACTTC.

The chain recombines TRBV5-1 with TRBJ2-7; weak D call: TRBD2 (6 bases). There are 15 residues in the CDR3. Trimming stripped 3 bases from V and 0 bases from J, with 13 bases between. CDR1 and CDR2 (germline): SGHRS, YFSETQ. The CDR3 region has the DNA TGCGCCAGCAGCTATGGTGGAGGGGCCTCCTACGAGCAGTACTTC. Its translation is CASSYGGGASYEQYF.

V gene TRBV27 combines with J gene TRBJ2-7, with 7 positions matching TRBD1. The CDR3 has 15 residues. CDR1 MNHEY and CDR2 SMNVEV come from the germline V gene (reference sequence). CDR3 region: CASSLSTGLGYEQYV. The CDR3 nucleotides are TGTGCCAGCAGCTTATCGACAGGGCTCGGCTACGAGCAGTACGTC.

The chain combines TRBV27 with TRBJ2-5; TRBD1 agrees at 10 bases. Trimming took 5 bases from V and 2 from J; bases not matched to a gene: 5. Looked up from germline, CDR1 is MNHEY and CDR2 is SMNVEV (reference sequence). The CDR3 spans 15 residues. The CDR3: CASSTGQGSQETQYF. DNA for the CDR3: TGTGCCAGCAGTACGGGACAGGGGTCTCAAGAGACCCAGTACTTC.